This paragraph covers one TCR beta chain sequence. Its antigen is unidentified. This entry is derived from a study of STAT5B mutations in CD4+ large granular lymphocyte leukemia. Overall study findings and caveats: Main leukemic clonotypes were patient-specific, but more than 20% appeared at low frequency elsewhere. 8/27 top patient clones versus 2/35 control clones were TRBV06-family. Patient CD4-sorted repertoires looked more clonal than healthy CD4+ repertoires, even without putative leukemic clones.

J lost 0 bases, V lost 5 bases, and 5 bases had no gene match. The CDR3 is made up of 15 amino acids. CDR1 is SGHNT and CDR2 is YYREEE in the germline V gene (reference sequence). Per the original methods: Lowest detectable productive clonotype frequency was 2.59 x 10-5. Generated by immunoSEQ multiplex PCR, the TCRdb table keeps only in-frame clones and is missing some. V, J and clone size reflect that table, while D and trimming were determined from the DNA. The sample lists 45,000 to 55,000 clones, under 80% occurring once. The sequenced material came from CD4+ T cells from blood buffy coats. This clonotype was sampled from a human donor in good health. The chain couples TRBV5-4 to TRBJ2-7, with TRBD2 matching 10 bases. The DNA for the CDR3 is TGTGCCAGCAGTCCCGGGACTAGCGCCTCCTACGAGCAGTACTTC. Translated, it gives CASSPGTSASYEQYF.